The clone carrying this T cell receptor beta chain has ten or more counts. This sample is drawn from a study of neurological immune-mediated disorders. Synthesis of cDNA was accomplished via 5'RACE employing 10-nucleotide random UMIs. One entry per CDR3 protein, called by TCRdb with MiXCR from the 5' RACE reads. Here the sample spans about 59,000 distinct CDR3 sequences, approximately 25% being singletons. V lost 0 bases, J lost 1 base, and 9 bases lay in between. Germline V gene data show CDR1 as SGDLS and CDR2 as YYNGEE. The CDR3 extends over 15 amino acids. Stated time point: technical triplicate 2.

This chain connects TRBV9 to TRBJ2-3, with D possibly TRBD2 on 6 matching bases. Sample: PBMCs. The clonotype was recovered from a man between 60 and 75 years old with HTLV-1-associated myelopathy (HAM/TSP). Written as DNA, the CDR3 is TGTGCCAGCAGCGTAGGGTCGGGGGGCACAGATACGCAGTATTTT. Its protein is CASSVGSGGTDTQYF.